Listed below are T cell receptor beta chains from one sample, sequenced in a study of blood T cell repertoires in COVID-19. Data came from immunoSEQ multiplex PCR; TCRdb stores just in-frame clones and leaves some out. The table has roughly 40,000 clones, 80% to 90% seen once; the top ten hold more than 7%. The sequencing input was peripheral blood. The receptors shown here come from a man younger than 45 with active or convalescent COVID-19. CDR3s include the opening cysteine and the closing phenylalanine or tryptophan. A D gene is named only where the DNA matches it firmly.

J: TRBJ2-1
D: TRBD2
V: TRBV15
CDR3: CATSRAGTSGGNEQFF

J: TRBJ2-7
D: NA
V: TRBV11-2
CDR3: CASSLDRAGNTREQYF

J: TRBJ2-7
D: TRBD2
V: TRBV14
CDR3: CASSPQRGTTYEQYF

J: TRBJ1-1
D: TRBD1
V: TRBV27
CDR3: CASSPGTGIFGAFF

J: TRBJ2-3
D: TRBD1
V: TRBV6-5
CDR3: CASGKGQGVINTQYF

J: TRBJ2-5
D: NA
V: TRBV29-1
CDR3: CSVEMGRAQETQYF

J: TRBJ2-2
D: NA
V: TRBV5-6
CDR3: CASKRGFANTGELFF

J: TRBJ2-7
D: NA
V: TRBV18
CDR3: CASSPRDIHEQYF

J: TRBJ2-5
D: TRBD2
V: TRBV20-1
CDR3: CSASDMLAGGETQYF

J: TRBJ2-4
D: NA
V: TRBV7-9
CDR3: CASSLYGQLAQNIQYF

J: TRBJ1-1
D: NA
V: TRBV15
CDR3: CATSRSGSEAFF

J: TRBJ2-5
D: NA
V: TRBV19
CDR3: CASRSLWAGREETQYF

J: TRBJ2-3
D: NA
V: TRBV20-1
CDR3: CSASSGDTQYF

J: TRBJ1-2
D: TRBD1
V: TRBV19
CDR3: CASSTRQGDGYTF

J: TRBJ2-3
D: TRBD2
V: TRBV2
CDR3: CASSFSAGGLAGTDTQYF

J: TRBJ1-2
D: NA
V: TRBV7-2
CDR3: CASSSDRTGNYGYTF

J: TRBJ1-2
D: NA
V: TRBV12-3/TRBV12-4
CDR3: CASSPGLSSGTF

J: TRBJ1-1
D: TRBD1
V: TRBV5-1
CDR3: CASSRQGLRTEAFF

J: TRBJ2-3
D: NA
V: TRBV10-2
CDR3: CASIARGTDTQYF

J: TRBJ1-2
D: NA
V: TRBV5-4
CDR3: CASSLPPTGKVNYGYTF

J: TRBJ2-1
D: NA
V: TRBV11-2
CDR3: CASSPWGESSYNEQFF

J: TRBJ2-3
D: TRBD2
V: TRBV5-1
CDR3: CASSLGNSGGPDTQYF

J: TRBJ2-3
D: NA
V: TRBV6-5
CDR3: CASSPSTDTQYF

J: TRBJ1-3
D: TRBD1
V: TRBV11-3
CDR3: CASRKDRRIGNTIYF

J: TRBJ2-2
D: TRBD2
V: TRBV11-2
CDR3: CASSPGTSGRGGELFF

J: TRBJ2-1
D: TRBD2
V: TRBV18
CDR3: CASSPRGSGLTNDEQFF

J: TRBJ1-3
D: NA
V: TRBV30
CDR3: CAWSVQALPSGNTIYF

J: TRBJ1-1
D: TRBD1
V: TRBV5-1
CDR3: CASSWGQGNTEAFF

J: TRBJ1-6
D: NA
V: TRBV3-1/TRBV3-2
CDR3: CASSQRGLRTHF

J: TRBJ1-4
D: NA
V: TRBV27
CDR3: CASSYYIGDEKLFF

J: TRBJ2-1
D: TRBD2
V: TRBV5-6
CDR3: CASSFGTSGLEQFF

J: TRBJ2-1
D: NA
V: TRBV18
CDR3: CASSNLHLQGSSYNEQFF

J: TRBJ2-1
D: TRBD2
V: TRBV10-1
CDR3: CASSSPVGLARNEQFF

J: TRBJ1-2
D: TRBD1
V: TRBV5-1
CDR3: CASGDRGFGYTF

J: TRBJ1-1
D: TRBD1
V: TRBV19
CDR3: CASSWDRDTEAFF

J: TRBJ2-7
D: NA
V: TRBV18
CDR3: CASSRDKGTPYEQYF

J: TRBJ2-1
D: NA
V: TRBV7-2
CDR3: CASSLDAGWAYNEQFF

J: TRBJ1-1
D: NA
V: TRBV12-5
CDR3: CASDPGGVTEAFF